This T cell receptor (beta chain) was retrieved from a study of CD8+ T cells in alopecia areata. The study, taken as a whole, reports: Scalp clonality dropped significantly under tofacitinib, as did expanded CD8+ top-100 clones.

Germline values: CDR1 GTSNPN, CDR2 SVGIG (reference sequence). The CDR3 spans 12 residues. Trimming removed 3 bases from V and 5 bases from J; junction bases left unmatched: 1. Reverse transcription of extracted RNA yielded cDNA, which provided the sequencing template. The assay was immunoSEQ multiplex PCR, and TCRdb's table has in-frame clones only and misses some. The sample has roughly 120,000 clones, about 54% seen once. The treatment is: oral pan-JAK inhibitor, 5-10 mg twice daily. Notes on this clone: Its matching antigen is unknown.

The material was CD8+ T cells sorted from blood, obtained at week 4, from a patient treated with tofacitinib. The source is a human donor with alopecia areata. The V call is TRBV30, the J call TRBJ1-2; 9 bases are shared with TRBD1. The CDR3 sequence is CAWRGQGYGYTF. The DNA of the CDR3 is TGTGCCTGGAGGGGACAGGGTTATGGCTACACCTTC.